This record covers a single T cell receptor beta chain. This CDR3 region has 16 residues. The V gene's germline CDR1 is SGHTA and CDR2 FQGNSA. With 5 bases removed from V and 5 bases from J, the gap between germline ends came to 16 bases. The source of the sample is a study of CD8 T cells in Susac syndrome. Random hexamers primed reverse transcription of roughly 0.5 to 1 ug RNA. Multiplex PCR with immunoSEQ amplified the TCR beta CDR3 across 54 Vbeta and 13 Jbeta. MiXCR was run by TCRdb on the immunoSEQ multiplex PCR reads, yielding one entry per CDR3 protein. The sample lists 180,000 or so distinct CDR3 sequences, about 95% occurring once. TCR beta was sequenced from blood CD8+ and CD4+ T cells. Through negative isolation, CD4+ and CD8+ T cells were obtained, while TEMRA cells were enriched using FACS.

The chain combines TRBV7-2 with TRBJ2-6; no clear D. The specimen was CD4+ T cells from PBMCs. The TCR originated in a human donor in good health. In DNA form, the CDR3 reads TGTGCCAGCAGCCTCGCCCCGCCCCTCTGGGCCAACGTCCTGACTTTC. Residues: CASSLAPPLWANVLTF.